This is a list of T cell receptor beta chains from one sample in a study of shared clonotypes between healthy human individuals. Assay used: immunoSEQ multiplex PCR; TCRdb lists only in-frame clones, some missing. Among nearly 2 million clones listed, around 96% were seen once. Material: naive CD8+ T cells sorted from blood. All receptors come from a man between 18 and 29 years old in good health. The CDR3 runs from the conserved cysteine through the conserved F or W. A D gene is named only where the DNA matches it firmly. The size of a clone is reported for some rows only, either as once, few or many, or as a class for expanded clones.

size	V	J	D	CDR3	DNA
.	TRBV5-4	TRBJ2-2	.	CASSLTVNTGELFF	TGTGCCAGCAGCTTAACAGTGAACACCGGGGAGCTGTTTTTT
.	TRBV10-3	TRBJ2-7	TRBD1	CAITGQDSYEQYF	TGTGCCATCACCGGACAGGACTCCTACGAGCAGTACTTC
.	TRBV2	TRBJ2-7	.	CASSEGGYYEQYF	TGTGCCAGCAGTGAGGGGGGTTACTACGAGCAGTACTTC
.	TRBV28	TRBJ2-7	.	CASSFGAGPYEQYF	TGTGCCAGCAGTTTCGGGGCGGGCCCCTACGAGCAGTACTTC
.	TRBV15	TRBJ2-1	.	CATSRAKSSYNEQFF	TGTGCCACCAGCAGAGCTAAAAGCTCCTACAATGAGCAGTTCTTC
.	TRBV5-6	TRBJ2-2	TRBD2	CASSLGLAGGTGELFF	TGTGCCAGCAGCTTGGGGCTAGCGGGAGGTACCGGGGAGCTGTTTTTT
.	TRBV2	TRBJ1-1	.	CASSDGLEAFF	TGTGCCAGCAGCGACGGTCTGGAAGCTTTCTTT
.	TRBV19	TRBJ2-3	.	CASSWVRDTQYF	TGTGCCAGTAGTTGGGTGCGGGATACGCAGTATTTT
.	TRBV7-9	TRBJ2-7	TRBD2	CASSSQREGSYEQYF	TGTGCCAGCAGCTCCCAGCGGGAGGGCTCCTACGAGCAGTACTTC
.	TRBV11-2	TRBJ2-7	.	CASSLRSAYEQYF	TGTGCCAGCAGCTTACGAAGTGCGTACGAGCAGTACTTC
.	TRBV4-3	TRBJ2-3	.	CASSRGSTDTQYF	TGCGCCAGCAGCCGGGGTAGCACAGATACGCAGTATTTT
.	TRBV4-1	TRBJ2-1	TRBD1	CASSPHGTGDNEQFF	TGCGCCAGCAGCCCCCACGGGACAGGGGACAATGAGCAGTTCTTC
.	TRBV28	TRBJ2-3	.	CASSFGGAGTDTQYF	TGTGCCAGCAGTTTTGGGGGGGCCGGGACAGATACGCAGTATTTT
.	TRBV4-1	TRBJ2-7	TRBD2	CASSQDPGGTYEQYF	TGCGCCAGCAGCCAAGATCCGGGGGGGACTTACGAGCAGTACTTC
.	TRBV30	TRBJ2-5	.	CAWSLGQETQYF	TGTGCCTGGAGCCTGGGGCAAGAGACCCAGTACTTC
.	TRBV6-6	TRBJ2-7	.	CASSYGADSYEQYF	TGTGCCAGCAGTTACGGGGCGGACTCCTACGAGCAGTACTTC
few	TRBV25-1	TRBJ2-7	.	CASSETGSYEQYF	TGTGCCAGCAGTGAAACAGGTTCCTACGAGCAGTACTTC
.	TRBV7-8	TRBJ2-7	.	CASSRYRGDLAPIEQYF	TGTGCCAGCAGCCGTTACCGGGGAGACTTAGCTCCTATCGAGCAGTACTTC
.	TRBV2	TRBJ2-7	TRBD1	CASSLRDSPTYEQYF	TGTGCCAGCAGTCTCCGGGACAGCCCAACCTACGAGCAGTACTTC
.	TRBV6-5	TRBJ2-3	.	CASSYDGVTDTQYF	TGTGCCAGCAGTTACGACGGAGTCACAGATACGCAGTATTTT